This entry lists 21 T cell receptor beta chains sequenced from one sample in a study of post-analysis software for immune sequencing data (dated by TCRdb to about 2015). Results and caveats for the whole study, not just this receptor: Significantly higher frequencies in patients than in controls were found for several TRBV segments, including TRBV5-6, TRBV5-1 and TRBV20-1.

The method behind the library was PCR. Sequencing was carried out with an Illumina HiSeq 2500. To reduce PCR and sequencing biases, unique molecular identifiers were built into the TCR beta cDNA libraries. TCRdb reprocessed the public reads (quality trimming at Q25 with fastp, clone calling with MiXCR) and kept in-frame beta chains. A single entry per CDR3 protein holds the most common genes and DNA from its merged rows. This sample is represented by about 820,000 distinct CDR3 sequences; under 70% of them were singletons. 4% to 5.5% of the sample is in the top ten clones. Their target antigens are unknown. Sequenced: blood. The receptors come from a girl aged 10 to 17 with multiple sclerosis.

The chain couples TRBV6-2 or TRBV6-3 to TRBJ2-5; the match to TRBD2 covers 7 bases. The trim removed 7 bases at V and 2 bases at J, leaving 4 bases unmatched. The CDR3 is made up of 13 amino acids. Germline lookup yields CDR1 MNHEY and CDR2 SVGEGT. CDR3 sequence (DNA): TGTGCCAGCATTAAAGCGGGACAAGAGACCCAGTACTTC. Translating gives CASIKAGQETQYF.

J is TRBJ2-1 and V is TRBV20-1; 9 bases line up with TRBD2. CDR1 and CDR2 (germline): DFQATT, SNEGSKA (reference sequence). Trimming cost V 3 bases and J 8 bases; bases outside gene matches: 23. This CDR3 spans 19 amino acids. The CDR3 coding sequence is TGCAGTGCTAGGATACCGGGGGGACAGCGGGAGGCCCTAAGGGATGAGCAGTTCTTC. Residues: CSARIPGGQREALRDEQFF.

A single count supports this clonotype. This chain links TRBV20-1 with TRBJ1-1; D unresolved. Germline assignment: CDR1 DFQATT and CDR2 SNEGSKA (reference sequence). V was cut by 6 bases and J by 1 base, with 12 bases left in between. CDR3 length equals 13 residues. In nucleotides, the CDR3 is TGCAGTGCCAGCGAGGGAGGGAACACTGAAGCTTTCTTT. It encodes CSASEGGNTEAFF.

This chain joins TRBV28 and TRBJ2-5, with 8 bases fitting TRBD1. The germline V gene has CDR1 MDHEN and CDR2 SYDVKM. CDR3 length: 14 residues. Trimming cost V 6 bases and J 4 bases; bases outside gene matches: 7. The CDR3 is CASSPGTGLETQYF. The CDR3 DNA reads TGTGCCAGCAGCCCCGGGACAGGCCTAGAGACCCAGTACTTC.

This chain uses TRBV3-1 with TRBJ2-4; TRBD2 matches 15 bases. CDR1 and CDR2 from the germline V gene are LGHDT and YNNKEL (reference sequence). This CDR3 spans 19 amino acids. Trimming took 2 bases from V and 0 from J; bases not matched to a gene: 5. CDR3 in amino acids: CASSQYGLAGGIAKNIQYF. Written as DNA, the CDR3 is TGTGCCAGCAGCCAATATGGACTAGCGGGGGGGATAGCCAAAAACATTCAGTACTTC.

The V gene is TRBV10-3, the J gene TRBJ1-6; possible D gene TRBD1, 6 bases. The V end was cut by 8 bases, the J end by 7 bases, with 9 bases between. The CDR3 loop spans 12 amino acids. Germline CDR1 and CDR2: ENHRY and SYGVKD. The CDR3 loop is CAIEDRNSPLHF. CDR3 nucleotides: TGTGCCATCGAGGACAGAAATTCACCCCTCCACTTT.

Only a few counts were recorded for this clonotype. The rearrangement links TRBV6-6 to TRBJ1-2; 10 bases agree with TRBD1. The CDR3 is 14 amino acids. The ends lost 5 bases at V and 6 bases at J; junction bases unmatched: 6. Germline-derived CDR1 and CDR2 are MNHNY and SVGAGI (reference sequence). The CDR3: CASSTLGTGDGYTF. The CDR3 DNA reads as TGTGCCAGCAGTACCCTGGGGACAGGGGATGGCTACACCTTC.

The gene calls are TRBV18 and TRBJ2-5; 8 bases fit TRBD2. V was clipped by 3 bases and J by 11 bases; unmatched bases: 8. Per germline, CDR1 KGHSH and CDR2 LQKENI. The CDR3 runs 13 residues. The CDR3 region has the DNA TGTGCCAGCTCACCTTCGGGGGGGCTTGAGCAGTACTTC. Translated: CASSPSGGLEQYF.

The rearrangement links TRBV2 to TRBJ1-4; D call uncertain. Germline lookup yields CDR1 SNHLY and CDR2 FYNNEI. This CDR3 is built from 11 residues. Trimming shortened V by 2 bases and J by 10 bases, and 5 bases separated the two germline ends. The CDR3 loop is CASSEKRKLFF. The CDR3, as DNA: TGTGCCAGCAGTGAAAAGAGAAAACTGTTTTTT.

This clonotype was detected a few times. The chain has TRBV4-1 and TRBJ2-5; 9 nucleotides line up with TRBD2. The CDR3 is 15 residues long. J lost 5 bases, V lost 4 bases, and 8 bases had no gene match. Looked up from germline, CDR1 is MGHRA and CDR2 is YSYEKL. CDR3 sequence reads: CASSLSGGFGETQYF. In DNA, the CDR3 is TGCGCCAGCAGCCTCAGCGGGGGGTTCGGGGAGACCCAGTACTTC.

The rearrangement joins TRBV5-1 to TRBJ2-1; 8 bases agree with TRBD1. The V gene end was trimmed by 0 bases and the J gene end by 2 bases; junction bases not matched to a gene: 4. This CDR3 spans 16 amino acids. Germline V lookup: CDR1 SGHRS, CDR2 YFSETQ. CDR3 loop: CASSLGHRGTYNEQFF. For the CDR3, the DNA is TGCGCCAGCAGCTTGGGTCACAGGGGGACCTACAATGAGCAGTTCTTC.

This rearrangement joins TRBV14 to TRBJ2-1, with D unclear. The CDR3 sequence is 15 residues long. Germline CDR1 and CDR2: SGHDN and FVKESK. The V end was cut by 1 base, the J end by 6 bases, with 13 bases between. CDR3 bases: TGTGCCAGCAGCCAAGGTCTTCTCAGATTCAATGAGCAGTTCTTC. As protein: CASSQGLLRFNEQFF.

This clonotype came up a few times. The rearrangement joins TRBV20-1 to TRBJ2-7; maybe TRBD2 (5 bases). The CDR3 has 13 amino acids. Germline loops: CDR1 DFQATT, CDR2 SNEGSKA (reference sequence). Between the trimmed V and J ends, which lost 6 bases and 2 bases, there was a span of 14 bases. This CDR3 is CSAGLRAPYEQYF. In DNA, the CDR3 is TGCAGTGCAGGGCTGAGGGCTCCCTACGAGCAGTACTTC.

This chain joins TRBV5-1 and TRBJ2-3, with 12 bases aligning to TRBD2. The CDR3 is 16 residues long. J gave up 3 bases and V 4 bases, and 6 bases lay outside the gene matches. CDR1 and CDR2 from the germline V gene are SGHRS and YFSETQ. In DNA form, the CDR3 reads TGCGCCAGCAGCCCTCGGACTAGCGGGATGACAGATACGCAGTATTTT. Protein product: CASSPRTSGMTDTQYF.

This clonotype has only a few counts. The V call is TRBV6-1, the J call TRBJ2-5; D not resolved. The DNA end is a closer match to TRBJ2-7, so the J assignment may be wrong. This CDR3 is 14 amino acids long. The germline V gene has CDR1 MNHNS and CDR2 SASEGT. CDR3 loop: CASSGSGTTYEQYF. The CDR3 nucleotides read TGTGCCAGCAGTGGGTCAGGCACTACTTACGAGCAGTACTTC.

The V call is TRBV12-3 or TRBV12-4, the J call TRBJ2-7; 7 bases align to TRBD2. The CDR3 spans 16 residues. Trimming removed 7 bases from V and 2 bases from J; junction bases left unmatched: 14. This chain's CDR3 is CASTFFTGGSTYEQYF. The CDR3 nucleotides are TGTGCCAGCACCTTCTTCACGGGGGGATCTACCTACGAGCAGTACTTC.

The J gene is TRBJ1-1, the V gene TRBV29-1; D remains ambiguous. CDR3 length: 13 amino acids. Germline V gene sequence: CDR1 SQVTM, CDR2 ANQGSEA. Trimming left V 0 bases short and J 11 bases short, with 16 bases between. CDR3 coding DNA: TGCAGCGTTGAAGATCCGGGTAGGGTTGGTGCTTTCTTT. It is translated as CSVEDPGRVGAFF.

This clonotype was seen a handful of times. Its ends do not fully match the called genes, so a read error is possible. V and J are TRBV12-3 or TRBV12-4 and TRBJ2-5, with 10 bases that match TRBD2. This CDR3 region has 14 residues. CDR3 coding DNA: TGTGCCAGCAGATTAGCGGGGGGCCAAGAGACCCAGTACTTC. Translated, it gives CASRLAGGQETQYF.

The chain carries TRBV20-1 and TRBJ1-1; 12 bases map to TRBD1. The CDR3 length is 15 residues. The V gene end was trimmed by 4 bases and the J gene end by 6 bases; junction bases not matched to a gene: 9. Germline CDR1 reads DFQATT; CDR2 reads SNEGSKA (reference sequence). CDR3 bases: TGCAGTGCTATCCGCCGGGACAGGGGGCTATCTGAAGCTTTCTTT. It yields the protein CSAIRRDRGLSEAFF.

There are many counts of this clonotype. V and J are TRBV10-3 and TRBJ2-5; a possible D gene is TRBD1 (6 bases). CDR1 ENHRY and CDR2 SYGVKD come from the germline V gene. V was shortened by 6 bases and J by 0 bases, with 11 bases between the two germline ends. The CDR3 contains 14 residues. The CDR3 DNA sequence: TGTGCCATCAGGGGCACAGGGTACCAAGAGACCCAGTACTTC. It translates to CAIRGTGYQETQYF.

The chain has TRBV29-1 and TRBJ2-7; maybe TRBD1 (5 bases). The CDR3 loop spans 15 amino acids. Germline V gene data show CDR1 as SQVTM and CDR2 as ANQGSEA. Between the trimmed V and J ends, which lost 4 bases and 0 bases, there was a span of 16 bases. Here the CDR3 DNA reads TGCAGCGTTGCAGACAGCCCTAAAAGCTCCTACGAGCAGTACTTC. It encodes CSVADSPKSSYEQYF.